This TCR beta chain was sequenced for a study of Ad26.COV2.S vaccination and SARS-CoV-2 variants. Findings and limits, study-wide: Total responses of T cells may have been underestimated by the analyses of TCR breadth and depth.

Treatment noted: around 19 received Ad26.COV2.S at low or high dose, single or two shots; a few received placebo; per-sample allocation not given. The samples date from day 63 after the first vaccine or placebo injection. This clone was recorded a few times. Its antigen is unidentified. This table comes from immunoSEQ multiplex PCR, and its TCRdb copy is limited to in-frame clones, with some not included. The table lists 400,000 or so clones, around nine tenths of them singletons. The CDR3 covers 14 residues. V shed 3 bases and J shed 7 bases, with 10 bases lying between them. Looked up from germline, CDR1 is LNHDA and CDR2 is SQIVND (reference sequence).

The chain combines TRBV19 with TRBJ1-6; D is possibly TRBD1 (6 bases). This TCR was sampled from a person aged 18-60 years who received the Ad26.COV2.S COVID-19 vaccine or a placebo. This sample comprised peripheral blood, obtained in a trial of Ad26.COV2.S vaccine versus placebo. The CDR3 loop reads CASSIRGNNSPLHF. CDR3 DNA sequence: TGTGCCAGTAGTATCAGGGGTAACAATTCACCCCTCCACTTT.